Shown below are 11 T cell receptor beta chains from a single sample sequenced in a study of blood T cell repertoires in COVID-19. The repertoire was sequenced with immunoSEQ multiplex PCR; TCRdb's copy has only in-frame clones and lacks some. The sample includes about 180,000 clones, 86% of them seen just once. The sample taken for sequencing was peripheral blood. The receptors were gathered from an older man with active or convalescent COVID-19.

The gene calls are TRBV19 and TRBJ1-5; 7 bases are shared with TRBD1. CDR3 size: 15 residues. V dropped 1 base and J dropped 5; count of bases not matched to a gene: 5. Germline V CDR1 and CDR2: LNHDA, SQIVND (reference sequence). The chain's CDR3 is CASSIGLTGYQPQHF. CDR3 DNA: TGTGCCAGTAGTATAGGGTTGACAGGGTATCAGCCCCAGCATTTT.

The rearrangement links TRBV4-3 to TRBJ1-2; TRBD1 matches at 10 bases. There are 16 residues in the CDR3. In germline, CDR1 is LGHNA, CDR2 YSLEER. The ends lost 1 base at V and 4 bases at J; junction bases unmatched: 6. DNA for the CDR3: TGCGCCAGCAGCCAAGTTGGGACAGGGGATCTCTATGGCTACACCTTC. Protein product: CASSQVGTGDLYGYTF.

The CDR3 sequence: CAGHRDTEAFF. CDR3 sequence (DNA): TGTGCCGGCCACAGGGACACTGAAGCTTTCTTT. The chain employs TRBV2 and TRBJ1-1, with D possibly matching TRBD1 (6 bases). The ends were cut back, 11 bases at V and 3 bases at J, with 10 bases in the middle. Germline V CDR1 and CDR2: SNHLY, FYNNEI. CDR3 size: 11 residues.

This chain joins TRBV18 and TRBJ1-2; 7 positions match TRBD1. In germline, CDR1 is KGHSH, CDR2 LQKENI. CDR3 length: 15 amino acids. V dropped 3 bases and J dropped 6; count of bases not matched to a gene: 10. The CDR3 sequence: CASSPTGVGLNGYTF. The CDR3 nucleotides are TGTGCCAGCTCACCTACAGGGGTGGGTCTGAATGGCTACACCTTC.

The rearrangement uses TRBV9 and TRBJ1-2; no firm D call. The CDR3 totals 13 residues. Per the germline V gene, CDR1 is SGDLS and CDR2 is YYNGEE. Trimming shortened V by 0 bases and J by 4 bases, and 7 bases separated the two germline ends. The CDR3 DNA reads TGTGCCAGCAGCGTAGCGGCGGGCTATGGCTACACCTTC. This sequence encodes CASSVAAGYGYTF.

The rearrangement links TRBV5-5 to TRBJ1-1; the D gene is possibly TRBD1 (6 bases). V was shortened by 0 bases and J by 1 base, with 13 bases between the two germline ends. Germline CDR1 is SGHKS and CDR2 is YYEKEE (reference sequence). This CDR3 is built from 16 residues. The CDR3 loop is CASSLAWEQGNTEAFF. CDR3 nucleotide sequence: TGTGCCAGCAGCTTGGCCTGGGAACAGGGGAACACTGAAGCTTTCTTT.

The count of this clone is one. A read error may produce the germline difference seen at one junction end. This rearrangement joins TRBV29-1 to TRBJ1-2, with 8 bases matching TRBD1. Germline V lookup: CDR1 SQVTM, CDR2 ANQGSEA. The CDR3 runs to 12 residues. DNA for the CDR3: TGCAGCGTAGAAGGACAGGGATATGGCTACACCTTC. This sequence encodes CSVEGQGYGYTF.

The V call is TRBV7-9, the J call TRBJ2-5, with 7 bases that match TRBD1. The CDR3 sequence is 16 residues long. The junction had 13 bases not matched to a gene; V was cut back by 5 bases and J by 4 bases. CDR1 and CDR2 from the germline V gene are SEHNR and FQNEAQ (reference sequence). In nucleotides, the CDR3 is TGTGCCAGCAGCATGTACAGGGGCCCGACAATAGAGACCCAGTACTTC. As protein: CASSMYRGPTIETQYF.

The rearrangement joins TRBV19 to TRBJ2-5; TRBD1 aligns across 8 bases. This CDR3 is 15 amino acids long. Germline V gene data show CDR1 as LNHDA and CDR2 as SQIVND (reference sequence). Germline trimming cut 3 bases from V and 5 bases from J; bases unmatched to any gene: 8. The CDR3: CASSIQQGVSETQYF. The CDR3 DNA reads as TGTGCCAGTAGTATCCAACAGGGGGTCAGTGAGACCCAGTACTTC.

This sequence joins TRBV28 and TRBJ2-3; perhaps TRBD2 as D (6 bases). V dropped 9 bases and J dropped 4 bases, with 14 bases sitting between them. The CDR3 spans 13 residues. Germline assignment: CDR1 MDHEN and CDR2 SYDVKM. Here the CDR3 DNA reads TGTGCCAGTACAGGCGGGGTACCAGATACGCAGTATTTT. It encodes CASTGGVPDTQYF.

The chain uses TRBV4-2 and TRBJ1-1; the D is unclear. V dropped 2 bases and J dropped 5 bases, with 9 bases sitting between them. The CDR3 has 13 residues. Germline V gene lookup returns CDR1 LGHNA and CDR2 YNFKEQ. CDR3 sequence reads: CASSQTRGTEAFF. The CDR3 DNA reads TGTGCCAGCAGCCAAACCCGAGGGACTGAAGCTTTCTTT.